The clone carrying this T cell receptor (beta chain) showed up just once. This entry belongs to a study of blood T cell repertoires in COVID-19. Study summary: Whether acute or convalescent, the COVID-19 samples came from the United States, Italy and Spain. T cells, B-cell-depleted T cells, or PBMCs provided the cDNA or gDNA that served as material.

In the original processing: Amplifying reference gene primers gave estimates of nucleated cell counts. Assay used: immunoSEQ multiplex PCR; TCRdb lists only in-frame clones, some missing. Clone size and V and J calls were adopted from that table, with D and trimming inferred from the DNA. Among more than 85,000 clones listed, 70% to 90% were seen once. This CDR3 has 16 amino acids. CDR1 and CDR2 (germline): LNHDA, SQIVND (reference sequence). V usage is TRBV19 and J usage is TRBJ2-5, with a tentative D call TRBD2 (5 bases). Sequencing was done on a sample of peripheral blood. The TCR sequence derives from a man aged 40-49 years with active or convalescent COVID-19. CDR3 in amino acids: CATATGGLGDQETQYF. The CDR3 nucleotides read TGTGCTACGGCTACGGGCGGACTGGGAGACCAAGAGACCCAGTACTTC.